Listed below are T cell receptor beta chains from one sample, sequenced in a study of blood T cell repertoires in COVID-19. TCRdb keeps only in-frame clones here, not all; method: immunoSEQ multiplex PCR. The sample has roughly 48,000 clones, around 80% seen once. Sequencing was done on a sample of peripheral blood. The receptors were gathered from a man between 65 and 80 years old with acute or convalescent COVID-19. Each CDR3 is given with its conserved first and last residue. A D gene is named only where the DNA matches it firmly.

J gene: TRBJ2-3; V gene: TRBV2; D gene: .; CDR3 protein: CASSAGGSADTQYF
J gene: TRBJ1-2; V gene: TRBV18; D gene: .; CDR3 protein: CASSQGGGYTF
J gene: TRBJ2-1; V gene: TRBV4-3; D gene: TRBD1; CDR3 protein: CASSQNLRDRKQFF
J gene: TRBJ1-2; V gene: TRBV28; D gene: TRBD1; CDR3 protein: CASTAGTGKGRGYTF
J gene: TRBJ2-7; V gene: TRBV11-2; D gene: TRBD2; CDR3 protein: CASSLERGTYEQYF
J gene: TRBJ1-2; V gene: TRBV5-1; D gene: .; CDR3 protein: CASSWTSGSNYGYTF
J gene: TRBJ1-1; V gene: TRBV7-9; D gene: .; CDR3 protein: CASSLEVAAEAFF
J gene: TRBJ2-7; V gene: TRBV24-1; D gene: .; CDR3 protein: CATRTTGRDYEQYF
J gene: TRBJ2-7; V gene: TRBV5-4; D gene: .; CDR3 protein: CASSLQGKSSYEQYF
J gene: TRBJ2-1; V gene: TRBV9; D gene: TRBD2; CDR3 protein: CASSVGVDGRTYNEQFF
J gene: TRBJ1-1; V gene: TRBV19; D gene: .; CDR3 protein: CASSIDWPGVFGSEAFF
J gene: TRBJ1-5; V gene: TRBV19; D gene: .; CDR3 protein: CASSIGGGGLVPQHF
J gene: TRBJ1-6; V gene: TRBV4-2; D gene: TRBD1; CDR3 protein: CASSQEATGDFSPLHF
J gene: TRBJ2-5; V gene: TRBV6-5; D gene: TRBD1; CDR3 protein: CASTAGTGVKETQYF
J gene: TRBJ1-2; V gene: TRBV6-5; D gene: .; CDR3 protein: CASRGDPNYGYTF
J gene: TRBJ2-5; V gene: TRBV7-2; D gene: TRBD2; CDR3 protein: CASSSSPRGTNRYF
J gene: TRBJ1-1; V gene: TRBV6-5; D gene: TRBD1; CDR3 protein: CASSYDRGNTEAFF
J gene: TRBJ2-7; V gene: TRBV7-7; D gene: .; CDR3 protein: CASSPQTGLGHEQYF
J gene: TRBJ1-1; V gene: TRBV7-2; D gene: TRBD1; CDR3 protein: CASSLTGTGSTEAFF
J gene: TRBJ2-7; V gene: TRBV7-8; D gene: .; CDR3 protein: CASSLRREQYF
J gene: TRBJ2-1; V gene: TRBV29-1; D gene: .; CDR3 protein: CSVGPGRGGHEQFF
J gene: TRBJ2-4; V gene: TRBV19; D gene: .; CDR3 protein: CASSVDGGNIQYF
J gene: TRBJ1-1; V gene: TRBV7-2; D gene: TRBD1; CDR3 protein: CASSQFSGQGAFF
J gene: TRBJ2-3; V gene: TRBV7-8; D gene: .; CDR3 protein: CASSLERGGGLTDTQYF
J gene: TRBJ1-3; V gene: TRBV11-2; D gene: .; CDR3 protein: CASSATGSGNTIYF
J gene: TRBJ2-1; V gene: TRBV5-1; D gene: TRBD2; CDR3 protein: CASSFSGGDLGEQFF
J gene: TRBJ2-6; V gene: TRBV7-9; D gene: .; CDR3 protein: CAPGSGANVLTF
J gene: TRBJ1-5; V gene: TRBV6-6; D gene: .; CDR3 protein: CASSPIGGQGQYRNQPQHF
J gene: TRBJ1-2; V gene: TRBV3-1/TRBV3-2; D gene: .; CDR3 protein: CASSPQAFYGYTF
J gene: TRBJ1-3; V gene: TRBV6-2/TRBV6-3; D gene: .; CDR3 protein: CASSWGTSGNTIYF
J gene: TRBJ2-3; V gene: TRBV20-1; D gene: TRBD2; CDR3 protein: CSASIGSGGDTQYF
J gene: TRBJ1-2; V gene: TRBV19; D gene: .; CDR3 protein: CASSGVREGVYGYTF
J gene: TRBJ1-1; V gene: TRBV11-2; D gene: .; CDR3 protein: CASWDLRSPEAFF
J gene: TRBJ1-2; V gene: TRBV7-2; D gene: .; CDR3 protein: CASSPVGGDDYGYTF
J gene: TRBJ1-1; V gene: TRBV5-1; D gene: TRBD1; CDR3 protein: CASSRQGGVAEAFF
J gene: TRBJ2-1; V gene: TRBV6-1; D gene: .; CDR3 protein: CASSEVQLTFDEQFF
J gene: TRBJ1-4; V gene: TRBV7-9; D gene: .; CDR3 protein: CASSFPVSQGPEKLFF
J gene: TRBJ1-1; V gene: TRBV19; D gene: TRBD1; CDR3 protein: CASSIPGGQEMNTEAFF
J gene: TRBJ2-1; V gene: TRBV3-1/TRBV3-2; D gene: TRBD2; CDR3 protein: CASSLARDYSHNEQFF
J gene: TRBJ2-2; V gene: TRBV11-2; D gene: .; CDR3 protein: CASSLDRYNTGELFF
J gene: TRBJ1-1; V gene: TRBV15; D gene: .; CDR3 protein: CATSRVPNTEAFF
J gene: TRBJ2-7; V gene: TRBV7-2; D gene: .; CDR3 protein: CASSSPPEELNPSYEQYF
J gene: TRBJ1-6; V gene: TRBV11-2; D gene: .; CDR3 protein: CASSGGYNSPLHF
J gene: TRBJ2-1; V gene: TRBV18; D gene: .; CDR3 protein: CASSPPVAGNEQFF
J gene: TRBJ2-5; V gene: TRBV5-1; D gene: TRBD2; CDR3 protein: CASSISGSGFQETQYF
J gene: TRBJ1-5; V gene: TRBV27; D gene: TRBD1; CDR3 protein: CASSRTGGNQPQHF
J gene: TRBJ2-4; V gene: TRBV28; D gene: TRBD1; CDR3 protein: CASSLLGRGPDKNIQYF
J gene: TRBJ1-2; V gene: TRBV19; D gene: .; CDR3 protein: CASSPSLPGTSYGYTF